These 26 T cell receptor beta chains share one sample of origin, sequenced in a study of T-cell reconstitution after alpha-beta-depleted transplantation in children. Researchers prepared the TCRbeta library using unique molecular identifiers, the study reports. TCRdb recomputed calls from the PCR reads with MiXCR, one row per CDR3 protein. The profile shows under 750,000 distinct CDR3 sequences, more than 20% of them singletons. Specimen: PBMCs, mostly from graft donor cells, collected 360 days after TCRalphabeta/CD19-depleted stem cell transplant. Receptor source: a boy less than two years old who had a stem cell transplant for acute myeloid leukemia, so the T cells may come from the graft donor.

This clonotype was counted at least ten times. This chain links TRBV20-1 with TRBJ2-7, with 9 bases fitting TRBD1. Germline loops: CDR1 DFQATT, CDR2 SNEGSKA (reference sequence). Unmatched junction bases numbered 10, after V lost 7 bases and J lost 3 bases. CDR3 length: 14 amino acids. CDR3 sequence: CSVLTGGGYYEQYV. DNA of the CDR3: TGCAGTGTCCTCACAGGGGGCGGGTACTACGAGCAGTACGTC.

As concerns this clonotype: A much more abundant neighbour one base away suggests this may be a read error. The chain links TRBV15 to TRBJ2-5; no firm D call. Germline lookup yields CDR1 LNHNV and CDR2 YYDKDF (reference sequence). The CDR3 runs 14 residues. CDR3 DNA: TGTGCCACCGGCAGAGATCGGGCCACAGAGACCCAGTACTTC. Encoded protein: CATGRDRATETQYF. The whole variable domain, filled in from reference TRBV15 and TRBJ2-5, reads DAMVIQNPRYQVTQFGKPVTLSCSQTLNHNVMYWYQQKSSQAPKLLFHYYDKDFNNEADTPDNFQSRRPNTSFCFLDIRSPGLGDTAMYLCATGRDRATETQYFGPGTRLLVL.

This clonotype showed up many times. The chain combines TRBV7-9 with TRBJ1-4; 9 positions agree with TRBD1. Germline trimming cut 10 bases from V and 5 bases from J; bases unmatched to any gene: 11. This CDR3 spans 15 amino acids. The germline gives CDR1 SEHNR, CDR2 FQNEAQ (reference sequence). The CDR3 sequence is CATSGTGSRNEKLFF. The CDR3 region has the DNA TGTGCCACTTCCGGGACAGGGTCCCGAAATGAAAAACTGTTTTTT.

This clonotype has at least ten counts. V is TRBV6-5 and J is TRBJ2-1; 7 nucleotides match TRBD2. Trimming cost V 6 bases and J 9 bases; bases outside gene matches: 20. Germline V gives CDR1 MNHEY, CDR2 SVGAGI. The CDR3 length is 17 residues. CDR3 nucleotides: TGTGCCAGCAGCCTCGGACTAGATCAGGATCGTGTGGGTGAGCAGTTCTTC. This translates into CASSLGLDQDRVGEQFF.

This clonotype has at least ten counts. DNA for the CDR3: TGCAGTGCTAGAGACGAGGGGACAGACAGCACAGATACGCAGTATTTT. Protein: CSARDEGTDSTDTQYF. The rearrangement uses TRBV20-1 and TRBJ2-3; 7 bases agree with TRBD1. Germline CDR1 and CDR2: DFQATT and SNEGSKA (reference sequence). With 0 bases clipped from V and 0 bases from J, the junction kept 6 bases outside the gene matches. The CDR3 is made up of 16 amino acids.

The chain carries TRBV14 and TRBJ1-1; D is undetermined. CDR1 SGHDN and CDR2 FVKESK come from the germline V gene. Trimming took 2 bases from V and 5 from J, leaving 6 bases between them. The CDR3 loop spans 12 amino acids. DNA of the CDR3: TGTGCCAGCAGCCAAACAGCGACTGAAGCTTTCTTT. This gives the protein CASSQTATEAFF.

This clonotype was picked up many times. The chain carries TRBV28 and TRBJ1-5, with 8 bases that match TRBD1. The CDR3 consists of 15 residues. CDR1 and CDR2 from the germline V gene are MDHEN and SYDVKM. Trimming removed 5 bases from V and 6 bases from J; junction bases left unmatched: 9. CDR3 loop: CASSGGTGGSQPQHF. For the CDR3, the DNA is TGTGCCAGCAGTGGAGGGACAGGTGGGAGTCAGCCCCAGCATTTT.

This clonotype has at least ten counts. The chain links TRBV24-1 to TRBJ2-5, with no clear D. From germline, CDR1 is KGHDR and CDR2 SFDVKD. V was shortened by 3 bases and J by 0 bases, with 13 bases between the two germline ends. CDR3 length equals 16 residues. The CDR3, as DNA: TGTGCCACCAGTGATGCGCGAGGTACCCACCAAGAGACCCAGTACTTC. Its translation is CATSDARGTHQETQYF.

This clonotype was detected many times. The chain combines TRBV12-3 or TRBV12-4 with TRBJ2-7; TRBD2 might be the D (5 bases). The CDR3 is 13 residues long. V lost 6 bases, J lost 3 bases, and 12 bases lay in between. The CDR3: CASSRSAGYEQYV. The DNA for the CDR3 is TGTGCCAGCAGCCGCTCGGCGGGCTACGAGCAGTACGTC.

The J gene is TRBJ2-3, the V gene TRBV20-1, with 10 nucleotides matching TRBD2. The V segment lost 5 bases and the J segment 6 bases; nucleotides outside the gene matches: 5. Germline-derived CDR1 and CDR2 are DFQATT and SNEGSKA (reference sequence). CDR3 length equals 13 residues. The CDR3 bases are TGCAGTGCTCAAGCGGGGGGGCCGGATACGCAGTATTTT. Amino acids: CSAQAGGPDTQYF.

The chain carries TRBV7-9 and TRBJ2-7; TRBD2 is a possible D gene (5 bases). The V end lost 1 base, the J end lost 8 bases, and 9 bases lay between the germline ends. This CDR3 has 12 residues. CDR1 and CDR2 from the germline V gene are SEHNR and FQNEAQ (reference sequence). CDR3 sequence reads: CASSLGGVKQYV. As DNA, the CDR3 is TGTGCCAGCAGCTTAGGGGGAGTGAAGCAGTACGTC.

The sample holds a few counts of this clonotype. The chain combines TRBV20-1 with TRBJ2-5; D call uncertain. The germline V gene has CDR1 DFQATT and CDR2 SNEGSKA (reference sequence). V dropped 1 base and J dropped 5 bases, with 14 bases sitting between them. The CDR3 is made up of 14 amino acids. The CDR3 loop reads CSARVRVSRETQYF. The CDR3 DNA follows: TGCAGTGCTAGAGTTAGGGTCTCCCGGGAGACCCAGTACTTC.

This clonotype was counted a single time. This sequence joins TRBV11-2 and TRBJ2-3; D gene unclear. Trimming pared 5 bases from V and 0 bases from J, leaving 9 bases between. CDR3 size: 14 residues. Germline V gene data show CDR1 as SGHAT and CDR2 as FQNNGV. The CDR3 bases are TGTGCCAGCAGCCCCAGTAGTAGCACAGATACGCAGTATTTT. Its translation: CASSPSSSTDTQYF.

This clonotype was detected a few times. This chain uses TRBV5-1 with TRBJ2-1; D is possibly TRBD1 (6 bases). CDR1 is SGHRS and CDR2 is YFSETQ in the germline V gene. The V gene lost 1 base and the J gene lost 7 bases, with 15 bases spanning the gap. The CDR3 loop spans 15 amino acids. The CDR3 loop is CASSLSGADRNEQFF. The CDR3 DNA reads TGCGCCAGCAGCTTGTCAGGGGCGGATAGGAATGAGCAGTTCTTC.

The chain recombines TRBV4-1 with TRBJ2-7, with D perhaps matching TRBD1 (7 bases). The CDR3 has 14 amino acids. Germline V gene sequence: CDR1 MGHRA, CDR2 YSYEKL. The V end lost 6 bases, the J end lost 7 bases, and 19 bases lay between the germline ends. The CDR3 nucleotides are TGCGCCAGCAGTCTCAGGGGGAGGACAGAAGAGCAGTACTTC. It specifies CASSLRGRTEEQYF.

This clonotype has a count of ten or more. The rearrangement uses TRBV20-1 and TRBJ2-7; TRBD2 aligns across 7 bases. Germline values: CDR1 DFQATT, CDR2 SNEGSKA (reference sequence). J gave up 3 bases and V 5 bases, and 13 bases lay outside the gene matches. This CDR3 is 15 amino acids long. This chain's CDR3 is CSAPGRWGGNYEQYF. CDR3 nucleotide sequence: TGCAGTGCTCCAGGGAGGTGGGGGGGAAACTACGAGCAGTACTTC.

Ten or more counts support this clonotype. V gene TRBV3-1 combines with J gene TRBJ2-2; D is ambiguous. V was pared by 4 bases and J by 6 bases, with 6 bases between. This CDR3 has 12 amino acids. Germline V gene data show CDR1 as LGHDT and CDR2 as YNNKEL (reference sequence). CDR3 amino acids: CASSRPPGELFF. In DNA, the CDR3 is TGTGCCAGCAGCCGACCTCCCGGGGAGCTGTTTTTT.

The CDR3 coding sequence is TGTGCCAGCAGCTTAGCCACCGCAACTAATGAAAAACTGTTTTTT. It codes for CASSLATATNEKLFF. The rearrangement uses TRBV7-2 and TRBJ1-4, with D unresolved. Germline CDR1 reads SGHTA; CDR2 reads FQGNSA. Trimming shortened V by 0 bases and J by 0 bases, and 5 bases separated the two germline ends. The CDR3 spans 15 residues.

The chain recombines TRBV5-5 with TRBJ2-7; D is ambiguous. Germline lookup yields CDR1 SGHKS and CDR2 YYEKEE (reference sequence). Deletions cut 1 base from V and 3 bases from J, with 8 bases between. The CDR3 runs 13 residues. CDR3 sequence (DNA): TGTGCCAGCAGCTTGAAAGGCGGCTACGAGCAGTACGTC. This sequence encodes CASSLKGGYEQYV.

V and J are TRBV5-1 and TRBJ2-4, with a tentative D call TRBD2 (5 bases). The CDR3 runs to 15 residues. Germline V CDR1 and CDR2: SGHRS, YFSETQ. Trimming shortened V by 6 bases and J by 1 base, and 14 bases separated the two germline ends. The CDR3 is CASTLGVGAKNIQYF. DNA of the CDR3: TGCGCCAGCACGCTCGGGGTGGGGGCCAAAAACATTCAGTACTTC. The full variable domain, in which reference TRBV5-1 and TRBJ2-4 provide the parts outside the CDR3, is KAGVTQTPRYLIKTRGQQVTLSCSPISGHRSVSWYQQTPGQGLQFLFEYFSETQRNKGNFPGRFSGRQFSNSRSEMNVSTLELGDSALYLCASTLGVGAKNIQYFGAGTRLSVL.

This rearrangement joins TRBV4-3 to TRBJ2-1; D unresolved. V shed 3 bases and J shed 0 bases, with 12 bases lying between them. The V gene's germline CDR1 is LGHNA and CDR2 YSLEER. The CDR3 length is 16 residues. CDR3 coding DNA: TGCGCCAGCAGCCACGACATCGGAAGCTCCTACAATGAGCAGTTCTTC. It encodes CASSHDIGSSYNEQFF.

This clonotype occurred many times. The chain uses TRBV21-1 and TRBJ1-2; TRBD1 is the table's D call, not checked against the DNA. TRBV21-1 is recorded as a pseudogene. The CDR3 covers 19 residues. The CDR3 DNA sequence: TGTGCCAGCAGCACGGAGTACCGTCCGTTTGGGGACAGGGCCTATGGCTACACCTTC. Translated, it gives CASSTEYRPFGDRAYGYTF.

Concerning this clonotype: Because it lacks the conserved phenylalanine or tryptophan at the end, this CDR3 is likely a read error. This chain links TRBV12-3 or TRBV12-4 with TRBJ1-1; TRBD1 is a possible D gene (5 bases). The length of the CDR3 is 17 residues. The V end lost 6 bases, the J end lost 1 base, and 21 bases lay between the germline ends. The CDR3, as DNA: TGTGCCAGCAGACCGGGGGGAGGGGTACGAGAGAACACTGAAGCTTTCCTT. Translating it yields CASRPGGGVRENTEAFL.

The CDR3 DNA is TGTGCCAGCAGCTTGATGCTAGCGGGGGGAGCAGATACGCAGTATTTT. Protein sequence: CASSLMLAGGADTQYF. The chain employs TRBV7-2 and TRBJ2-3; TRBD2 matches 11 bases. V was pared by 3 bases and J by 4 bases, with 6 bases of the junction left unmatched. CDR1 and CDR2 (germline): SGHTA, FQGNSA. This CDR3 region has 16 residues.

For this clonotype: A read error may explain this, as a much larger clone is one base away. V and J are TRBV20-1 and TRBJ2-1, with 8 bases matching TRBD2. With 3 bases clipped from V and 7 bases from J, the junction kept 11 bases outside the gene matches. CDR1 is DFQATT and CDR2 is SNEGSKA in the germline V gene (reference sequence). The CDR3 consists of 15 residues. The CDR3 DNA is TGCAGTGCTAGGGTACTTGGACTAGCTATTAATGAGCAGTTCTTC. The encoded protein is CSARVLGLAINEQFF.

This rearrangement joins TRBV20-1 to TRBJ1-4, with TRBD1 as a possible D gene (5 bases). CDR1 and CDR2 (germline): DFQATT, SNEGSKA (reference sequence). The CDR3 has 14 residues. V gave up 6 bases and J gave up 11 bases, with 22 bases separating them. The CDR3, as DNA: TGCAGTGCAAGGGGTATGGCAGGGCGGGAGAAACTGTTTTTT. Residues: CSARGMAGREKLFF.